This note documents a single T cell receptor (beta chain) sequence. Its specificity is not known. A much larger clone differs from this one at a single base, so this may be a read error. The sample originates from a study of tumor-infiltrating lymphocytes in primary liver carcinoma. In the study overall: The cohort included men and women aged 30 to 69 years. Study results and caveats: When set against blood, tumors had a significantly higher top-250-clone fraction (p = 0.039).

The template, 500 ng total RNA, yielded TCR beta cDNA made with a constant-region primer. Nested multiplex PCR, run for three rounds with slightly modified ARM-PCR, yielded TCR beta libraries. The opening two PCR rounds, around 9 cycles each, paired TRBV1-TRBV30 forward primers with a C-beta reverse primer. One entry per CDR3 protein, called by TCRdb with MiXCR from the multiplex PCR reads. The sample lists 55,000 to 70,000 distinct CDR3 sequences, less than 85% occurring once. CDR1 is SGHRS, CDR2 YFSETQ, per germline. CDR3 length equals 17 residues. With V trimmed by 4 bases and J by 0 bases, 8 bases remained unmatched. Between roughly 17 and 33 mg of unsorted bulk tissue served as the source from which RNA and DNA were co-extracted. Sampling targeted five separate regions of each tumor, which included the tumor centre. All of the tumor samples contained over 90% viable tumor cells.

The TCR comes from a man aged 35-49 years with primary liver carcinoma and hepatitis B virus infection. The sequencing input was liver tumor tissue from sampling region 2. Subset described: tumor region T2, inferior pole. The chain is built from TRBV5-1 and TRBJ2-3; 10 bases are shared with TRBD2. CDR3 loop: CASSIGLADFSTDTQYF. The DNA of the CDR3 is TGCGCCAGCAGCATTGGACTAGCGGATTTTAGCACAGATACGCAGTATTTT. The full variable domain, in which reference TRBV5-1 and TRBJ2-3 provide the parts outside the CDR3, is KAGVTQTPRYLIKTRGQQVTLSCSPISGHRSVSWYQQTPGQGLQFLFEYFSETQRNKGNFPGRFSGRQFSNSRSEMNVSTLELGDSALYLCASSIGLADFSTDTQYFGPGTRLTVL.